The 10 T cell receptor beta chains below were found in one sample sequenced in a study of T cell repertoires in cytomegalovirus infection. TCRdb re-called the reads through MiXCR, storing one row per CDR3 protein. The sample has around 450,000 distinct CDR3 sequences; about 11% are singletons. Input material: PBMCs. These receptors originate from a human donor in good health (CMV status not recorded). Some clones in this sample may be carry-over from other donors' samples.

This clonotype was observed a few times. The gene calls are TRBV2 and TRBJ1-2; D ambiguous. This CDR3 is built from 13 residues. V lost 5 bases to trimming and J lost 8 bases, with 15 bases between them. Per the germline V gene, CDR1 is SNHLY and CDR2 is FYNNEI. The chain's CDR3 is CASSSASRIGYTF. The CDR3 DNA sequence: TGTGCCAGCAGTTCGGCTTCTCGCATCGGCTACACCTTC.

This clonotype showed up many times. The chain employs TRBV12-3 or TRBV12-4 and TRBJ1-1; 8 bases map to TRBD1. The ends lost 3 bases at V and 6 bases at J; junction bases unmatched: 9. The CDR3 is 15 amino acids. CDR3 nucleotides: TGTGCCAGCAGTTTCGGACAGGGTCTAGCGGCTGAAGCTTTCTTT. It codes for CASSFGQGLAAEAFF.

This clonotype was picked up many times. The chain couples TRBV7-8 to TRBJ2-6; no clear D. CDR1 and CDR2 from the germline V gene are SGHVS and FQNEAQ. This CDR3 is 15 amino acids long. V was pared by 2 bases and J by 1 base, with 6 bases between. CDR3: CASSLFGSGANVLTF. CDR3 coding DNA: TGTGCCAGCAGCTTATTCGGGTCTGGGGCCAACGTCCTGACTTTC. Supplemented by reference TRBV7-8 and TRBJ2-6, the full variable domain reads GAGVSQSPRYKVAKRGQDVALRCDPISGHVSLFWYQQALGQGPEFLTYFQNEAQLDKSGLPSDRFFAERPEGSVSTLKIQRTQQEDSAVYLCASSLFGSGANVLTFGAGSRLTVL.

This clonotype was counted ten times or more. The chain links TRBV7-9 to TRBJ2-2; D gene uncertain. This CDR3 is 15 amino acids long. V dropped 5 bases and J dropped 4 bases, with 14 bases sitting between them. In germline, CDR1 is SEHNR, CDR2 FQNEAQ (reference sequence). The CDR3 here is CASSRIRGVTGELFF. The CDR3 DNA follows: TGTGCCAGCAGCCGGATTCGCGGAGTCACCGGGGAGCTGTTTTTT.

The chain is built from TRBV6-6 and TRBJ1-6; 7 nucleotides match TRBD1. J gave up 9 bases and V 3 bases, and 5 bases lay outside the gene matches. The CDR3 contains 14 residues. CDR1 is MNHNY, CDR2 SVGAGI, per germline (reference sequence). The CDR3 region has the DNA TGTGCCAGCAGTTATGACAGGGTGGCTTCACCCCTCCACTTT. Amino acid sequence: CASSYDRVASPLHF.

This clonotype was seen at least ten times. V is TRBV10-3 and J is TRBJ2-1; 8 bases map to TRBD2. V trimming: 4 bases; J trimming: 7 bases; junction bases outside the gene matches: 9. The CDR3 totals 15 residues. The germline V gene encodes CDR1 ENHRY and CDR2 SYGVKD. The chain's CDR3 is CAISGGTRARNEQFF. The CDR3 coding sequence is TGTGCCATCAGTGGGGGGACTAGAGCTAGAAATGAGCAGTTCTTC.

The gene calls are TRBV20-1 and TRBJ2-1, with D perhaps TRBD1 or TRBD2 (6 bases each). Germline loops: CDR1 DFQATT, CDR2 SNEGSKA (reference sequence). Trimming shortened V by 5 bases and J by 8 bases, and 10 bases separated the two germline ends. This CDR3 comprises 11 residues. DNA for the CDR3: TGCAGTGCTTATGGGGGGCATGAGCAGTTCTTC. It is translated as CSAYGGHEQFF.

This clonotype was seen ten or more times. This chain uses TRBV7-2 with TRBJ2-1; D possibly matches TRBD1 or TRBD2 (5 bases each). The germline gives CDR1 SGHTA, CDR2 FQGNSA. Trimming took 4 bases from V and 4 from J, leaving 14 bases between them. The CDR3 loop spans 15 amino acids. The CDR3 sequence is CASSSGTGRYNEQFF. As DNA, the CDR3 is TGTGCCAGCAGCTCCGGGACGGGGAGATACAATGAGCAGTTCTTC.

The chain combines TRBV5-6 with TRBJ2-3, with 11 nucleotides matching TRBD2. Germline CDR1 and CDR2: SGHDT and YYEEEE. The length of the CDR3 is 16 residues. Unmatched junction bases numbered 8, after V lost 0 bases and J lost 8 bases. The CDR3 coding sequence is TGTGCCAGCAGCTTGGGACTAGCGGGGCCCTTGGGTACGCAGTATTTT. Translating it yields CASSLGLAGPLGTQYF.

The V and J genes are TRBV2 and TRBJ1-4, with a weak D call TRBD1 (6 bases). Germline values: CDR1 SNHLY, CDR2 FYNNEI. The CDR3 is 14 amino acids. Trimming took off 7 bases at V and 3 bases at J, with 12 bases between the two ends. CDR3 residues: CASMVDSPNEKLFF. CDR3 nucleotide sequence: TGTGCCAGCATGGTGGACAGCCCTAATGAAAAACTGTTTTTT.